This record looks at one T cell receptor (beta chain) sequence and its context. Its antigen is not identified. Additional DNA sequences in this sample encode the identical CDR3. CDR1 MNHEY and CDR2 SMNVEV come from the germline V gene (reference sequence). CDR3 size: 13 residues. With 4 bases removed from V and 4 bases from J, the gap between germline ends came to 8 bases. These data belong to a study of shared clonotypes between healthy human individuals. Measured with immunoSEQ multiplex PCR; TCRdb has only the in-frame clones, and not every one. The data show under 850,000 clones, about 91% seen once. Notes on the study in general: Rarefaction exposed incomplete sorted-subset sequencing despite large depth.

Naive CD8 isolation took CD45RO-negative cells positively selected for CCR7 and excluded terminally differentiated effector memory CD45RA+ cells. The study drew its donors from healthy HIV-negative adults without recent acute infections or vaccinations. What was sequenced was naive CD8+ T cells sorted from blood. The chain recombines TRBV27 with TRBJ1-5; D may be TRBD1 (5 bases). The clonotype comes from a man aged 30 to 45 in good health. CDR3 loop: CASSWAGNQPQHF. The CDR3 coding sequence is TGTGCCAGCAGTTGGGCAGGGAATCAGCCCCAGCATTTT.